These 22 T cell receptor beta chains originate from one sample sequenced in a study of response to subunit inactivated influenza vaccine. MiXCR was run by TCRdb on the RT-PCR reads, yielding one entry per CDR3 protein. This table holds around 250,000 distinct CDR3 sequences, 12% found once. This material consisted of non-naive T cells sorted from PBMCs, taken 14 days before vaccination. The receptors were sampled from a man aged 50 or older who received an inactivated influenza vaccine.

In its sample, this clonotype was seen a few times. The chain carries TRBV3-1 and TRBJ2-1; no reliable D call. The germline gives CDR1 LGHDT, CDR2 YNNKEL (reference sequence). The CDR3 is 15 amino acids. Trimming pared 3 bases from V and 0 bases from J, leaving 9 bases between. The CDR3 loop reads CASSHYSSSYNEQFF. CDR3 nucleotides: TGTGCCAGCAGCCATTACTCTAGCTCCTACAATGAGCAGTTCTTC.

Here the CDR3 reads CASSQTAPGNTIYF. In nucleotides, the CDR3 is TGTGCCAGCAGCCAGACTGCCCCTGGAAACACCATATATTTT. The chain carries TRBV12-3 or TRBV12-4 and TRBJ1-3; D remains ambiguous. Between the trimmed V and J ends, which lost 6 bases and 2 bases, there was a span of 11 bases. The CDR3 loop spans 14 amino acids.

This clonotype was counted a few times. The gene calls are TRBV4-3 and TRBJ2-3, with D maybe TRBD1 (5 bases). The CDR3 extends over 17 amino acids. Germline values: CDR1 LGHNA, CDR2 YSLEER. V lost 0 bases and J 3 bases, leaving 16 bases between the germline ends. CDR3 region: CASSQDWGPGLTDTQYF. The CDR3 coding sequence is TGCGCCAGCAGCCAAGATTGGGGTCCAGGGTTGACAGATACGCAGTATTTT.

This clonotype turned up a few times. The rearrangement joins TRBV20-1 to TRBJ1-3; 9 positions agree with TRBD1. J gave up 0 bases and V 6 bases, and 9 bases lay outside the gene matches. CDR3 length equals 16 residues. The germline V gene has CDR1 DFQATT and CDR2 SNEGSKA (reference sequence). DNA of the CDR3: TGCAGTGCCCAGGACAGGGGCCGAGCCTCTGGAAACACCATATATTTT. Translating gives CSAQDRGRASGNTIYF.

The chain couples TRBV7-3 to TRBJ2-5; 11 nucleotides agree with TRBD2. After removal of 7 bases from V and 5 bases from J, the junction contained 6 bases not matched to a gene. CDR1 is SGHTA, CDR2 FQGTGA, per germline. The CDR3 loop spans 14 amino acids. CDR3 coding DNA: TGTGCCAGCAAGGAAACTAGCGGGAGTGAGACCCAGTACTTC. Protein product: CASKETSGSETQYF.

V is TRBV3-1 and J is TRBJ2-1; TRBD2 matches 10 bases. J was trimmed by 9 bases and V by 1 base; bases with no gene match: 9. Germline values: CDR1 LGHDT, CDR2 YNNKEL (reference sequence). The CDR3 spans 16 residues. CDR3 protein: CASSQVRTSGLGEQFF. CDR3 nucleotide sequence: TGTGCCAGCAGCCAAGTCCGGACTAGCGGCTTAGGTGAGCAGTTCTTC.

This clonotype was seen a few times. The V and J genes are TRBV7-2 and TRBJ2-1; D is undetermined. Trimming removed 5 bases from V and 3 bases from J, with 8 bases in between. CDR1 SGHTA and CDR2 FQGNSA come from the germline V gene. CDR3 length: 13 residues. CDR3 in amino acids: CASSVMYYNEQFF. DNA for the CDR3: TGTGCCAGCAGCGTCATGTACTACAATGAGCAGTTCTTC.

This chain joins TRBV2 and TRBJ2-1, with 7 bases lining up with TRBD2. The CDR3 is 15 residues long. The V and J ends lost 6 bases and 10 bases, in that order; junction bases with no gene match: 15. Germline loops: CDR1 SNHLY, CDR2 FYNNEI. DNA of the CDR3: TGTGCCAGCAGCCTTCAAGCGGGGCCAAGCGACGAGCAGTTCTTC. This codes for CASSLQAGPSDEQFF.

There are many counts of this clonotype. The genes are TRBV12-3 or TRBV12-4 and TRBJ2-2; D is undetermined. With 2 bases removed from V and 7 bases from J, the gap between germline ends came to 2 bases. The CDR3 has 11 residues. DNA for the CDR3: TGTGCCAGCAGTTTACGCGGGGAGCTGTTTTTT. This encodes CASSLRGELFF.

The chain combines TRBV20-1 with TRBJ2-1; D is unclear. Trimming pared 6 bases from V and 10 bases from J, leaving 13 bases between. Per germline, CDR1 DFQATT and CDR2 SNEGSKA (reference sequence). CDR3 length equals 11 residues. In nucleotides, the CDR3 is TGCAGTGCAATTTGGGATTTGGAGCAGTTCTTC. Protein sequence: CSAIWDLEQFF.

This chain uses TRBV2 with TRBJ1-2; a possible D gene is TRBD1 (5 bases). V was shortened by 4 bases and J by 3 bases, with 27 bases between the two germline ends. CDR1 and CDR2 from the germline V gene are SNHLY and FYNNEI. CDR3 length: 19 residues. The CDR3 region has the DNA TGTGCCAGCAGTGCAGCCCTCCACGGGGGGGGAGGAAGGTACTATGGCTACACCTTC. Translated: CASSAALHGGGGRYYGYTF.

This clonotype has a count of ten or more. The chain combines TRBV7-2 with TRBJ2-1, with a weak D call TRBD1 (6 bases). The germline V and J ends were trimmed by 2 bases and 10 bases, with 12 bases remaining between them. Per the germline V gene, CDR1 is SGHTA and CDR2 is FQGNSA. The CDR3 is 13 amino acids. CDR3 in DNA: TGTGCCAGCAGCTTAATGGGGGCAGGAGAGCAGTTCTTC. Protein: CASSLMGAGEQFF.

In this sample, this clonotype turned up a few times. The CDR3: CASRPNWYTEAFF. In DNA form, the CDR3 reads TGTGCCAGCAGACCGAATTGGTACACTGAAGCTTTCTTT. The V and J genes are TRBV6-2 or TRBV6-3 and TRBJ1-1; D is uncertain. The CDR3 is made up of 13 amino acids. Germline V lookup: CDR1 MNHEY, CDR2 SVGEGT. V was clipped by 6 bases and J by 3 bases, with 11 bases between them.

This clonotype was recorded a few times. V is TRBV9 and J is TRBJ1-1; TRBD1 might be the D (6 bases). Trimming removed 6 bases from V and 1 base from J, with 22 bases in between. There are 17 residues in the CDR3. Germline CDR1 reads SGDLS; CDR2 reads YYNGEE. The CDR3 sequence is CASTRERGGRGNTEAFF. DNA for the CDR3: TGTGCCAGCACTCGAGAACGGGGGGGCAGAGGGAACACTGAAGCTTTCTTT.

This clonotype was observed a single time. The chain employs TRBV28 and TRBJ2-5; weak D call: TRBD1 (5 bases). CDR1 and CDR2 (germline): MDHEN, SYDVKM. CDR3 length equals 14 residues. The V gene lost 7 bases and the J gene lost 0 bases, with 12 bases spanning the gap. The CDR3 bases are TGTGCCAGCAATCACCAGGGTAACCAAGAGACCCAGTACTTC. This codes for CASNHQGNQETQYF.

This clonotype was found a few times. The chain has TRBV20-1 and TRBJ1-1; no firm D call. This CDR3 is built from 13 residues. CDR1 and CDR2 (germline): DFQATT, SNEGSKA (reference sequence). V was trimmed by 0 bases and J by 0 bases, leaving 5 bases between them. In DNA form, the CDR3 reads TGCAGTGCTAGAGATAACCTGAACACTGAAGCTTTCTTT. This gives the protein CSARDNLNTEAFF.

The chain is built from TRBV20-1 and TRBJ2-7; TRBD1 might be the D (6 bases). This CDR3 spans 16 amino acids. The germline V and J ends were trimmed by 1 base and 0 bases, with 16 bases remaining between them. The V gene's germline CDR1 is DFQATT and CDR2 SNEGSKA (reference sequence). CDR3 nucleotides: TGCAGTGCTAGAGGGACAGCACTACGGAGCTCCTACGAGCAGTACTTC. It is translated as CSARGTALRSSYEQYF.

This clonotype has a handful of counts. The chain recombines TRBV27 with TRBJ2-7; no definite D call. In germline, CDR1 is MNHEY, CDR2 SMNVEV (reference sequence). Trimming stripped 2 bases from V and 0 bases from J, with 17 bases between. The CDR3 length is 17 residues. CDR3 loop: CASSLTPSPVGSYEQYF. Written as DNA, the CDR3 is TGTGCCAGCAGTTTAACCCCGAGCCCGGTGGGCTCCTACGAGCAGTACTTC.

This clonotype was seen only a few times. This chain joins TRBV30 and TRBJ2-1, with 8 bases that match TRBD1. CDR1 and CDR2 (germline): GTSNPN, SVGIG (reference sequence). The CDR3 has 17 residues. V shed 2 bases and J 0 bases; nucleotides not matched to a gene: 9. CDR3 sequence reads: CAWSPTRGPSSYNEQFF. CDR3 in DNA: TGTGCCTGGAGTCCCACCAGGGGGCCCAGCTCCTACAATGAGCAGTTCTTC.

The V gene is TRBV20-1, the J gene TRBJ1-3; D unclear. The CDR3 is 16 amino acids. Trimming shortened V by 0 bases and J by 2 bases, and 14 bases separated the two germline ends. Per germline, CDR1 DFQATT and CDR2 SNEGSKA (reference sequence). The CDR3 DNA reads TGCAGTGCTAGAGATACCTGGGGAGAGGCTGGAAACACCATATATTTT. Residues: CSARDTWGEAGNTIYF.

This clonotype was detected only a few times. V gene TRBV5-1 combines with J gene TRBJ1-5; possibly TRBD1 for D (5 bases). The germline V and J ends were trimmed by 4 bases and 1 base, with 12 bases remaining between them. This CDR3 has 15 amino acids. CDR1 is SGHRS and CDR2 is YFSETQ in the germline V gene. This CDR3 is CASSPGTLSNQPQHF. CDR3 DNA sequence: TGCGCCAGCAGCCCAGGGACGCTCAGCAATCAGCCCCAGCATTTT.

Only a few counts were recorded for this clonotype. The chain has TRBV9 and TRBJ2-1, with D tentatively TRBD2 (5 bases). V shed 7 bases and J shed 6 bases, with 8 bases lying between them. Per the germline V gene, CDR1 is SGDLS and CDR2 is YYNGEE. The CDR3 runs to 11 residues. The CDR3 reads CASGSGNEQFF. CDR3 coding DNA: TGTGCCAGCGGGAGTGGCAATGAGCAGTTCTTC.